This entry lists 5 T cell receptor beta chains sequenced from one sample in a study of shared clonotypes between healthy human individuals. Method: immunoSEQ multiplex PCR; TCRdb's copy keeps in-frame clones and lacks some. Of 2 million to 3 million clones listed, about 92% are singletons. The sequenced sample was naive CD4+ T cells sorted from blood. As for subset: CD45RA+ positively selected. These receptors were obtained from a man younger than 35 in good health.

The table lists this clone with a count of one. This rearrangement joins TRBV5-4 to TRBJ2-5; 10 bases are shared with TRBD2. The germline V gene has CDR1 SGHNT and CDR2 YYREEE (reference sequence). There are 14 residues in the CDR3. With 3 bases clipped from V and 5 bases from J, the junction kept 4 bases outside the gene matches. The CDR3 protein is CASSSLAGDETQYF. The CDR3 DNA sequence: TGTGCCAGCAGCTCTCTAGCGGGGGACGAGACCCAGTACTTC.

The chain has TRBV4-3 and TRBJ2-7; 7 positions agree with TRBD2. J lost 2 bases, V lost 4 bases, and 5 bases had no gene match. Per germline, CDR1 LGHNA and CDR2 YSLEER. The CDR3 consists of 14 residues. The CDR3 loop is CASSPQAGTYEQYF. CDR3 sequence (DNA): TGCGCCAGCAGCCCACAAGCGGGGACCTACGAGCAGTACTTC.

The chain uses TRBV7-9 and TRBJ1-2; 7 bases are a match to TRBD1. This CDR3 comprises 14 residues. After removal of 6 bases from V and 8 bases from J, the junction contained 12 bases not matched to a gene. The germline V gene encodes CDR1 SEHNR and CDR2 FQNEAQ (reference sequence). CDR3 residues: CASRQLDRDTGYTF. The CDR3 DNA is TGTGCCAGCAGGCAACTCGACAGGGATACCGGCTACACCTTC. Combining the CDR3 with reference TRBV7-9 and TRBJ1-2 gives the whole variable domain DTGVSQNPRHKITKRGQNVTFRCDPISEHNRLYWYRQTLGQGPEFLTYFQNEAQLEKSRLLSDRFSAERPKGSFSTLEIQRTEQGDSAMYLCASRQLDRDTGYTFGSGTRLTVV.

V gene TRBV2 combines with J gene TRBJ2-4; the D gene is possibly TRBD2 (6 bases). V lost 8 bases, J lost 7 bases, and 12 bases lay in between. Germline V CDR1 and CDR2: SNHLY, FYNNEI. This CDR3 region has 12 residues. Here the CDR3 reads CASVRSGNIQYF. In DNA form, the CDR3 reads TGTGCCAGCGTACGGAGCGGGAACATTCAGTACTTC.

V gene TRBV30 combines with J gene TRBJ2-7, with 7 nucleotides matching TRBD1. Losses at the gene ends were 3 bases for V and 0 bases for J; bases not matched to a gene: 8. CDR3 length: 15 amino acids. The germline V gene encodes CDR1 GTSNPN and CDR2 SVGIG (reference sequence). The CDR3 sequence is CAWRPTGVSSYEQYF. CDR3 sequence (DNA): TGTGCCTGGAGACCCACAGGGGTTTCCTCCTACGAGCAGTACTTC.